These T cell receptor beta chains were read from a single sample in a study of T cell responses to AZD1222 COVID-19 vaccine. The repertoire was sequenced with immunoSEQ multiplex PCR; TCRdb's copy has only in-frame clones and lacks some. Of some 80,000 clones in the sample, 86% were seen once. The sequencing used peripheral blood, collected on day 0 of AZD1222 vaccination. The receptors were gathered from an adult in good health. CDR3s include the opening cysteine and the closing phenylalanine or tryptophan. The order of the fields is clone size, J gene, V gene, CDR3 protein. Not every row has a clone size; where given, it reads once, few, many or a size class.

clone_size: NA
j_call: TRBJ1-3
v_call: TRBV4-3
cdr3_aa: CASSQEVGAGNTIYF

clone_size: NA
j_call: TRBJ1-5
v_call: TRBV10-2
cdr3_aa: CASSETGWSNQPQHF

clone_size: NA
j_call: TRBJ1-4
v_call: TRBV19
cdr3_aa: CASSPDRGGEKLFF

clone_size: NA
j_call: TRBJ2-3
v_call: TRBV5-1
cdr3_aa: CASSWGGQSTDTQYF

clone_size: once
j_call: TRBJ2-2
v_call: TRBV7-3
cdr3_aa: CASSLVPGSNTGELFF

clone_size: NA
j_call: TRBJ2-7
v_call: TRBV6-6
cdr3_aa: CASSVPGQAEQYF

clone_size: few
j_call: TRBJ2-7
v_call: TRBV7-9
cdr3_aa: CASSHRDRTYEQYF

clone_size: NA
j_call: TRBJ1-1
v_call: TRBV18
cdr3_aa: CASSPQGNTEAFF

clone_size: once
j_call: TRBJ2-5
v_call: TRBV28
cdr3_aa: CASSTKETQYF

clone_size: many
j_call: TRBJ2-5
v_call: TRBV9
cdr3_aa: CASSTTDWYQETQYF

clone_size: NA
j_call: TRBJ2-5
v_call: TRBV7-7
cdr3_aa: CASSLEKGGRKTQYF

clone_size: once
j_call: TRBJ1-6
v_call: TRBV9
cdr3_aa: CASSVVGLNSPLHF

clone_size: NA
j_call: TRBJ1-1
v_call: TRBV5-1
cdr3_aa: CASRGGTGQNTEAFF